This T cell receptor beta chain appears in the sequencing data of a study of early T cells in non-severe SARS-CoV-2 infection. Each cDNA molecule carried a unique molecular identifier. One entry per CDR3 protein, called by TCRdb with MiXCR from the 5' RACE reads. This table has about 97,000 distinct CDR3 sequences, about 10% appearing once. The trim removed 2 bases at V and 5 bases at J, leaving 7 bases unmatched. CDR3 length: 15 residues. Germline lookup yields CDR1 DFQATT and CDR2 SNEGSKA (reference sequence). The J gene is TRBJ2-3, the V gene TRBV20-1, with 10 bases that match TRBD1. The source of this sequence is an adult who was a healthcare worker with PCR-confirmed SARS-CoV-2 infection or an uninfected control (not recorded which). The material sequenced was whole blood, taken at baseline. The CDR3 sequence: CSARKRTGGRDTQYF. CDR3 DNA sequence: TGCAGTGCTAGAAAAAGGACAGGGGGTAGAGATACGCAGTATTTT.